This TCR beta chain comes out of a study of T-cell memory formation after mild COVID-19 (dated by TCRdb to the early 2020s). About the study as a whole: Most TCR sequence clusters were specific to one of the two donors. The cohort comprised two young, previously healthy adult volunteers, one female and one male. In a couple of donors, T-cell clones that expanded and contracted after mild COVID-19 were tracked by sequencing TCRalpha and TCRbeta repertoires over time.

This clonotype was seen repeatedly, ten times or more. Which antigen it targets is not known. Base qualities are missing; no much larger clone stands one base away. Reads for this sample came from an Illumina NovaSeq 6000. TCRalpha and TCRbeta cDNA libraries were constructed by 5'RACE with constant-segment primers, with sample barcodes and unique molecular identifiers being introduced. Trizol reagent was used to extract RNA from every sample. Library amplification was performed in two PCR steps, and a second sample barcode and Illumina TruSeq adapters were introduced in the second step. Sequencing of libraries was performed on an Illumina NovaSeq with 2 x 150 bp paired-end reads. In the original analysis: The reads were demultiplexed and collapsed into UMI-guided consensus sequences using migec v1.2.7. Using mixcr v2.1.11, the UMI consensuses were aligned to TRA and TRB V and J templates and assembled into clonotypes. A clonotype was counted as expanded or contracted only if both edgeR and NoisET called the change significant, with noise models trained on biological replicates. edgeR calls used a false discovery rate-adjusted p below 0.01 and a log2 fold-change threshold of 1. As an exploratory analysis of dynamics, max-normalized trajectories of the 1000 most abundant clonotypes were examined by PCA with hierarchical clustering. Separately sequenced CD4+ and CD8+ repertoires were used to assign a CD4 or CD8 phenotype to each responding clone. The public sequencing data were trimmed at Q25 with fastp and processed into clonotypes with MiXCR by TCRdb, which kept only in-frame beta chains. Rows merge per CDR3 protein into single entries with the most common DNA and genes. The V and J calls shown here were made by TCRdb, not taken from the authors' results. The sample includes 200,000 to 300,000 distinct CDR3 sequences, with approximately 15% observed a single time. The top ten clonotypes cover 20% to 25% of the sample.

General study outcomes and caveats: Contracting CD4+ clones appeared mostly in the CM and EM memory subsets, whereas CD8+ clones were enriched in EMRA. The detection of some responding clones in pre-infection memory suggests that pre-existing cross-reactive memory T cells joined the SARS-CoV-2 response. Clones contracting from day 15 to 85 had balanced CD4/CD8 phenotypes, while a second wave expanding from day 15 to 37 was biased towards CD4+. SARS-CoV-2 specificity of the second-wave clones peaking on day 37 was not confirmed. Only two mild cases were covered by the study, and larger cohorts that include severe cases with pre-infection samples were considered necessary.

Ficoll-Paque density gradient centrifugation was the method used to isolate PBMCs. What was sequenced was PBMCs or a T cell subset sorted from them (not recorded which). The clonotype was recovered from a young man who had mild COVID-19 (a few samples of this study predate the infection). The sample titles of this study are shuffled in the database, so cell type and time point are left out; the donor was told from shared clones.

This receptor has the CDR3 CASSVEDSYNEQFF. The DNA sequence is given as TGTGCCAGCAGCGTAGAGGACTCCTACAATGAGCAGTTCTTC. This chain is built from TRBV9 and TRBJ2-1; the D gene cannot be named for sure. The CDR3 contains 14 residues, cysteine and phenylalanine counted. CDR3 DNA only is kept here, 42 bases in frame from base 1. The germline V gene yields SGDLS for CDR1 and YYNGEE for CDR2. V gives up 0 bases and J gives up 0 bases, and the segment between their germline ends measures 4 bases.